The 15 T cell receptor beta chains below all came from one sample that was sequenced in a study of somatic mutations in cytotoxic T cells in rheumatoid arthritis. Data came from immunoSEQ multiplex PCR; TCRdb stores just in-frame clones and leaves some out. The sample has some 14,000 clones, around nine tenths seen once. The sample comprised CD4+ T cells sorted from blood. The receptors were sampled from a man aged 65 to 79 with rheumatoid arthritis.

J is TRBJ1-1 and V is TRBV28; the D is unclear. This CDR3 region has 12 residues. Germline V CDR1 and CDR2: MDHEN, SYDVKM. Trimming shortened V by 8 bases and J by 4 bases, and 11 bases separated the two germline ends. This CDR3 reads CASLSGSTEAFF. The DNA of the CDR3 is TGTGCCAGCTTATCGGGGTCCACTGAAGCTTTCTTT.

This clone was seen a handful of times. The CDR3 DNA follows: TGCAGCGGTGATAGCTCCTACAATGAGCAGTTCTTC. This gives the protein CSGDSSYNEQFF. J is TRBJ2-1 and V is TRBV29-1; D is undetermined. The CDR3 loop spans 12 amino acids. With 7 bases removed from V and 0 bases from J, the gap between germline ends came to 7 bases. Germline V gene lookup returns CDR1 SQVTM and CDR2 ANQGSEA.

The table lists this clone with a few counts. The J gene is TRBJ1-3, the V gene TRBV30; D ambiguous. V was clipped by 0 bases and J by 0 bases, with 6 bases between them. The germline V gene has CDR1 GTSNPN and CDR2 SVGIG (reference sequence). CDR3 length: 14 amino acids. The CDR3 DNA reads TGTGCCTGGAGTGTAGGGAGCTCTGGAAACACCATATATTTT. Residues: CAWSVGSSGNTIYF.

The chain combines TRBV2 with TRBJ2-4, with D tentatively TRBD2 (5 bases). This CDR3 region has 16 residues. Trimming removed 3 bases from V and 1 base from J, with 13 bases in between. Germline CDR1 reads SNHLY; CDR2 reads FYNNEI. CDR3 coding DNA: TGTGCCAGCAGTGACCGAGGGCTAGCCGCCAAAAACATTCAGTACTTC. This gives the protein CASSDRGLAAKNIQYF.

This rearrangement joins TRBV18 to TRBJ2-7; 8 bases line up with TRBD2. CDR1 is KGHSH and CDR2 is LQKENI in the germline V gene. This CDR3 region has 14 residues. The J segment lost 4 bases and the V segment lost 3 bases, leaving 5 bases of the junction unmatched. This chain's CDR3 is CASSPGTRRYEQYF. CDR3 in DNA: TGTGCCAGCTCACCCGGGACTAGAAGATACGAGCAGTACTTC.

The V gene is TRBV11-3, the J gene TRBJ2-3; 9 nucleotides line up with TRBD2. This CDR3 region has 16 residues. The V gene's germline CDR1 is SGHNT and CDR2 YENEEA. Trimming cost V 1 base and J 0 bases; bases outside gene matches: 2. DNA of the CDR3: TGTGCCAGCAGCTTAGGGCTAGCGGGAAGCACAGATACGCAGTATTTT. Protein: CASSLGLAGSTDTQYF. Looking up the rest from reference TRBV11-3 and TRBJ2-3 gives the full variable domain: EAGVVQSPRYKIIEKKQPVAFWCNPISGHNTLYWYLQNLGQGPELLIRYENEEAVDDSQLPKDRFSAERLKGVDSTLKIQPAELGDSAVYLCASSLGLAGSTDTQYFGPGTRLTVL.

The chain combines TRBV18 with TRBJ1-2; D is ambiguous. The CDR3 has 15 residues. Germline V CDR1 and CDR2: KGHSH, LQKENI. V was clipped by 3 bases and J by 2 bases, with 13 bases between them. Here the CDR3 reads CASSPPAAVNYGYTF. The CDR3 DNA sequence: TGTGCCAGCTCACCCCCTGCGGCAGTGAACTATGGCTACACCTTC.

The chain uses TRBV2 and TRBJ1-3, with D maybe TRBD1 (6 bases). The V gene lost 7 bases and the J gene lost 0 bases, with 13 bases spanning the gap. Germline values: CDR1 SNHLY, CDR2 FYNNEI. The CDR3 has 15 amino acids. DNA for the CDR3: TGTGCCAGCACCCGACAGGTTTTCTCTGGAAACACCATATATTTT. It translates to CASTRQVFSGNTIYF.

The chain has TRBV10-2 and TRBJ2-7; D unresolved. CDR1 WSHSY and CDR2 SAAADI come from the germline V gene. The CDR3 length is 12 residues. V lost 10 bases to trimming and J lost 0 bases, with 10 bases between them. The DNA of the CDR3 is TGCGCCACCGAGCTGAGCTCCTACGAGCAGTACTTC. As protein: CATELSSYEQYF.

The chain has TRBV6-5 and TRBJ1-1; perhaps TRBD1 as D (6 bases). The CDR3 sequence is 15 residues long. Germline assignment: CDR1 MNHEY and CDR2 SVGAGI. Trimming cost V 5 bases and J 1 base, with 14 bases left between them. The CDR3 protein is CASSRQANANTEAFF. The CDR3 nucleotides read TGTGCCAGCAGTCGACAGGCGAATGCGAACACTGAAGCTTTCTTT.

This clone was detected only once. The chain joins TRBV19 to TRBJ1-6, with D uncertain. V was cut by 3 bases and J by 10 bases, with 7 bases left in between. The CDR3 has 12 amino acids. Germline lookup yields CDR1 LNHDA and CDR2 SQIVND (reference sequence). CDR3 residues: CASSIEASPLHF. DNA of the CDR3: TGTGCCAGTAGTATTGAGGCCTCACCCCTCCACTTT.

This chain connects TRBV27 to TRBJ2-5; maybe TRBD2 (5 bases). The DNA end lines up better with TRBJ2-7; the J call may be wrong. The CDR3 consists of 15 residues. The germline V gene has CDR1 MNHEY and CDR2 SMNVEV (reference sequence). CDR3 DNA sequence: TGTGCCAGCCGGAGGTCTGCCGGGCCGGAGAACGAGCAGTACTTC. Protein: CASRRSAGPENEQYF.

V and J are TRBV28 and TRBJ1-1; 7 positions match TRBD1. Germline CDR1 reads MDHEN; CDR2 reads SYDVKM. V shed 3 bases, J shed 1 base, and the junction held 14 bases outside the gene matches. The CDR3 runs to 18 residues. CDR3 in DNA: TGTGCCAGCAGTTTTCCTGCGGCAGGGGGAAGCGGGAACACTGAAGCTTTCTTT. This codes for CASSFPAAGGSGNTEAFF.

The chain couples TRBV7-6 to TRBJ1-5, with D unclear. Per germline, CDR1 SGHVS and CDR2 FNYEAQ. CDR3 length equals 13 residues. V dropped 1 base and J dropped 7 bases, with 8 bases sitting between them. DNA for the CDR3: TGTGCCAGCAGCTTAGGGGAGAGACAGCCCCAGCATTTT. It encodes CASSLGERQPQHF. Full variable domain (remainder filled in from reference TRBV7-6 and TRBJ1-5): GAGVSQSPRYKVTKRGQDVALRCDPISGHVSLYWYRQALGQGPEFLTYFNYEAQQDKSGLPNDRFSAERPEGSISTLTIQRTEQRDSAMYRCASSLGERQPQHFGDGTRLSIL.

This clone showed up just once. The V gene is TRBV13, the J gene TRBJ2-7, with D possibly matching TRBD2 (6 bases). Looked up from germline, CDR1 is PRHDT and CDR2 is FYEKMQ (reference sequence). The CDR3 has 14 amino acids. V lost 3 bases and J lost 4, with 13 bases in between. The CDR3 coding sequence is TGTGCCAGCAGCTTCGGAGGGCCCGGGTACGAGCAGTACTTC. It is translated as CASSFGGPGYEQYF.